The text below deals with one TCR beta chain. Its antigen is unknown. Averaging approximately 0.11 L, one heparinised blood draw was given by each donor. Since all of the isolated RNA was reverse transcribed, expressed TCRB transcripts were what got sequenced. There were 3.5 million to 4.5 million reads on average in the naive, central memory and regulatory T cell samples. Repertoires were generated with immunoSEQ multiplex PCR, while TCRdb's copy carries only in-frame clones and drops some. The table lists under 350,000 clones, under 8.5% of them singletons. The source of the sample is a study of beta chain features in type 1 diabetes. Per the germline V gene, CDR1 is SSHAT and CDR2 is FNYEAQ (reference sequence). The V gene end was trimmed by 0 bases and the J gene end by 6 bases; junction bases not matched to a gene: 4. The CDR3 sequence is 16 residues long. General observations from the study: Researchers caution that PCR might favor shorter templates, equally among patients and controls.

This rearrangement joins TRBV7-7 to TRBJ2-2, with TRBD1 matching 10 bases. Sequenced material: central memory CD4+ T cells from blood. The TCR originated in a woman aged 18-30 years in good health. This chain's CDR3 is CASSLAPGQGSGELFF. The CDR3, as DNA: TGTGCCAGCAGCTTAGCCCCGGGACAGGGGTCCGGGGAGCTGTTTTTT.